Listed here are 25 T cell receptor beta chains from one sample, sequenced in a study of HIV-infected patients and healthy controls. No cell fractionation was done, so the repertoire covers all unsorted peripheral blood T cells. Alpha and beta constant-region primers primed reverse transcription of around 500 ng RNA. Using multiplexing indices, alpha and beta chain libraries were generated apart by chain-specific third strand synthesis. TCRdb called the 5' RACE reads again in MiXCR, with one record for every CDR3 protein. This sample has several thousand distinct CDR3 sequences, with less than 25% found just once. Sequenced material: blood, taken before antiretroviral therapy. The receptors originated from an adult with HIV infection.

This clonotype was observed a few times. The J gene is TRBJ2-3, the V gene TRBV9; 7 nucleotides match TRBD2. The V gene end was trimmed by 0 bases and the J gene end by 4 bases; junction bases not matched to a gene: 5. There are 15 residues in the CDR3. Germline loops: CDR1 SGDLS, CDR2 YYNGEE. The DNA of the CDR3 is TGTGCCAGCAGCGTAGTGTCTAGCGGTTCAGATACGCAGTATTTT. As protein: CASSVVSSGSDTQYF.

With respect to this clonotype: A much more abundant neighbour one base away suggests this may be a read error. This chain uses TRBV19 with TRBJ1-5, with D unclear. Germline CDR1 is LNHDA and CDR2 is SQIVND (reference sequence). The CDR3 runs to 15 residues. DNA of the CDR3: TGTGCCAGTAGTATACAGTCACCTAGCAATCAGCACCAGCATTTT. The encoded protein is CASSIQSPSNQHQHF. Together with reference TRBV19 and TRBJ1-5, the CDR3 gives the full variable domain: DGGITQSPKYLFRKEGQNVTLSCEQNLNHDAMYWYRQDPGQGLRLIYYSQIVNDFQKGDIAEGYSVSREKKESFPLTVTSAQKNPTAFYLCASSIQSPSNQHQHFGDGTRLSIL.

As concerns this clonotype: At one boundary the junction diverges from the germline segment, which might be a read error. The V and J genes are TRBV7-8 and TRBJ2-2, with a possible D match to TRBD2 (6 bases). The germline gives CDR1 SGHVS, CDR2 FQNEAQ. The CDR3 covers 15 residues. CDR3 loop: CASSSLGLRTGEMFF. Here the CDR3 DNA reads TGTGCCAGCAGCTCCTTGGGACTCCGCACCGGGGAGATGTTTTTT. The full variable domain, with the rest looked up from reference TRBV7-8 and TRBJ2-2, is GAGVSQSPRYKVAKRGQDVALRCDPISGHVSLFWYQQALGQGPEFLTYFQNEAQLDKSGLPSDRFFAERPEGSVSTLKIQRTQQEDSAVYLCASSSLGLRTGEMFFGEGSRLTVL.

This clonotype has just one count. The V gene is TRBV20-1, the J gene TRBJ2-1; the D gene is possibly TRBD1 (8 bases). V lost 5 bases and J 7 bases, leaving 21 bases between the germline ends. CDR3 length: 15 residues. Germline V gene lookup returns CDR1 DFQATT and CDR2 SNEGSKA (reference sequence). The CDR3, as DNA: TGCAGTGCTTCACAGGGGGGGGGCCCTCTGAATGAGCAGTTCTTC. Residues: CSASQGGGPLNEQFF.

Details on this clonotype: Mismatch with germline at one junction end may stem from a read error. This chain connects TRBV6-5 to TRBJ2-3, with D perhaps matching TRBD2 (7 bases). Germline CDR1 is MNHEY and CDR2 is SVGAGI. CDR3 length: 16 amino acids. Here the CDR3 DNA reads TGTGCCAGCATTCAAGGACTATCGGGGAGGGGGTATACTCAGTATTTT. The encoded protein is CASIQGLSGRGYTQYF.

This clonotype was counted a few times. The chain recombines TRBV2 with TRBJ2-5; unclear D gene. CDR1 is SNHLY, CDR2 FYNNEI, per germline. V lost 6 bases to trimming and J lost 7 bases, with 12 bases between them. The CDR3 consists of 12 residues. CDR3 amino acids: CASRGNVGTQYF. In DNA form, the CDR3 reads TGTGCCAGCAGGGGGAACGTTGGGACCCAGTACTTC.

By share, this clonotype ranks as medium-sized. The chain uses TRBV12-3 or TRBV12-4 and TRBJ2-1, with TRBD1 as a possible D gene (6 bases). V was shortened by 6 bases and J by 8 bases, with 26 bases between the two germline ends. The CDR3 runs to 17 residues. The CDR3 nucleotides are TGTGCCAGCAGCCGCCCCGCGCTGACCACAGGGAACCATGAGCAGTTCTTC. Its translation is CASSRPALTTGNHEQFF.

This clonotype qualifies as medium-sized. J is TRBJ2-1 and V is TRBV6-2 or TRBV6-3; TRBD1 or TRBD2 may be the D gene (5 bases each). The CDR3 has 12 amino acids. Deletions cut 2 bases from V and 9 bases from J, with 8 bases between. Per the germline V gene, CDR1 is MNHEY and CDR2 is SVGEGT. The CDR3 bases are TGTGCCAGCAGTTACATGGGGGTTGAGCAGTTCTTC. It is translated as CASSYMGVEQFF.

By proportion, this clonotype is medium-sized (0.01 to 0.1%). In nucleotides, the CDR3 is TGTGCCAGCACTCCGGGACGTGGGAAGACTGAAGCTTTCTTT. Its protein is CASTPGRGKTEAFF. The genes are TRBV6-5 and TRBJ1-1; D is possibly TRBD1 (5 bases). Germline CDR1 reads MNHEY; CDR2 reads SVGAGI. The CDR3 runs 14 residues. V was trimmed by 7 bases and J by 5 bases, leaving 17 bases between them.

CDR3: CSARDVSGRGTDTQYF. The CDR3 nucleotides read TGCAGTGCTAGAGACGTTAGCGGGAGGGGTACAGATACGCAGTATTTT. This sequence joins TRBV20-1 and TRBJ2-3, with 11 nucleotides matching TRBD2. The CDR3 totals 16 residues. Germline loops: CDR1 DFQATT, CDR2 SNEGSKA (reference sequence). V lost 0 bases, J lost 3 bases, and 5 bases stayed unmatched.

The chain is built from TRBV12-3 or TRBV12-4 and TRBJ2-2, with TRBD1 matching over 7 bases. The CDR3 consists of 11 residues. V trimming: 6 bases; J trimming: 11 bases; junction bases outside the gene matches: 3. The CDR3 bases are TGTGCCAGCAGCAGGGACAGTGAGCTGTTTTTT. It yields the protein CASSRDSELFF.

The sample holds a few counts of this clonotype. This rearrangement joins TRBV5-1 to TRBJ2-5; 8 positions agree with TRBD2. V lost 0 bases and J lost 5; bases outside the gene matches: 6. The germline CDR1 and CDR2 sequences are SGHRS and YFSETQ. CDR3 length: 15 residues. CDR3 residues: CASSLGGTSVETQYF. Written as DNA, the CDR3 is TGCGCCAGCAGCTTGGGGGGGACTAGTGTGGAGACCCAGTACTTC.

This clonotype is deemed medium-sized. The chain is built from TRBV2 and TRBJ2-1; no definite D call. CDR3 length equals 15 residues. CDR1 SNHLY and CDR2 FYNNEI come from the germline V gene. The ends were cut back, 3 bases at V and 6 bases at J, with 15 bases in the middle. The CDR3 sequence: CASSEFTTSSNEQFF. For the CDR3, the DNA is TGTGCCAGCAGTGAGTTTACCACCAGCAGCAATGAGCAGTTCTTC.

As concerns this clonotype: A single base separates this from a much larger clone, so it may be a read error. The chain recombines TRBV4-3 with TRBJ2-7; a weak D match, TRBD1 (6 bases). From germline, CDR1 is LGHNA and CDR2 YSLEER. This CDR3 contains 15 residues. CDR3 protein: CARSQGTTGSYEQYF. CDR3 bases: TGCGCCAGAAGCCAAGGCACGACAGGATCCTACGAGCAGTACTTC.

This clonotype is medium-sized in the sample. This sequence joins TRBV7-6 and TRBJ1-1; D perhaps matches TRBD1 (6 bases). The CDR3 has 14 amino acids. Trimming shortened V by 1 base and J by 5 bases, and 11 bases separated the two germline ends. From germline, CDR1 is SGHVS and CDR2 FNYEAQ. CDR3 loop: CASSLGGGATEAFF. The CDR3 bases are TGTGCCAGCAGCTTAGGGGGGGGGGCGACTGAAGCTTTCTTT.

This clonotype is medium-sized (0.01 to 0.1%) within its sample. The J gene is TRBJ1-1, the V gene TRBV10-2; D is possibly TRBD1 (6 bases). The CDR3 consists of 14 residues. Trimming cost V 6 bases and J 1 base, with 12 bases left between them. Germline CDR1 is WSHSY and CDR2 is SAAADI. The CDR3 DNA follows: TGCGCCAGCAGCCCCAGGGGAGCGAACACTGAAGCTTTCTTT. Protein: CASSPRGANTEAFF.

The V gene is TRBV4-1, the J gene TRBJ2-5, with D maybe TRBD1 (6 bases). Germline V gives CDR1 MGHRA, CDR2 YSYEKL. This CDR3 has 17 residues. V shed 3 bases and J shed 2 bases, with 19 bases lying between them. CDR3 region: CASSQARQVEVQETQYF. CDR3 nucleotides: TGCGCCAGCAGCCAGGCTAGACAGGTAGAGGTACAAGAGACCCAGTACTTC.

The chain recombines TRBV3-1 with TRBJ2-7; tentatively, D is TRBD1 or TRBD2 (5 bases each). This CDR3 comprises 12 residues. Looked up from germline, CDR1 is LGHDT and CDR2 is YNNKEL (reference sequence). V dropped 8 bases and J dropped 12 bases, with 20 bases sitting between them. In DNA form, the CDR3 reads TGTGCCAGCTCCCCCCTAGGGGACCTTCGGTACTTC. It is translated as CASSPLGDLRYF.

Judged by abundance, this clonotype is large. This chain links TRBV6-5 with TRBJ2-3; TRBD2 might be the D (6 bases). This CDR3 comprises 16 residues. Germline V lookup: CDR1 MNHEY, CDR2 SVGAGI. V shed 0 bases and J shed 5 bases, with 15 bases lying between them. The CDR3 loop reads CASSYSGIRDLDTQYF. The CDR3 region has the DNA TGTGCCAGCAGTTACTCGGGCATCCGGGACTTAGATACGCAGTATTTT.

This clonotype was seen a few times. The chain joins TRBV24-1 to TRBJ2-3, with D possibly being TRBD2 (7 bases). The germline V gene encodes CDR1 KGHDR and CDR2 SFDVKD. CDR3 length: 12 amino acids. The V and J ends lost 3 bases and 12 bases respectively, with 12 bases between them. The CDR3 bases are TGTGCCACCAGTGATCCCGGGGGGCGTCAGTATTTT. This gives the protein CATSDPGGRQYF.

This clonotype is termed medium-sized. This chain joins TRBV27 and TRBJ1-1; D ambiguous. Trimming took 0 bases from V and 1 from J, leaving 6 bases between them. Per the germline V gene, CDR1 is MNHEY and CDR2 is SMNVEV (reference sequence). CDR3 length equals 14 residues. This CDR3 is CASSLSGGNTEAFF. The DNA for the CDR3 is TGTGCCAGCAGTTTATCGGGAGGGAACACTGAAGCTTTCTTT.

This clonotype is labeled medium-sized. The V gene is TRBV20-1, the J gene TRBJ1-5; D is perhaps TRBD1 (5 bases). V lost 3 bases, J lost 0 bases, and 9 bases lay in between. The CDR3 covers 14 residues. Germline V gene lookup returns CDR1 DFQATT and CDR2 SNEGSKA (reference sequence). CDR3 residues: CSASGADSNQPQHF. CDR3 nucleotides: TGCAGTGCTAGTGGGGCAGATAGCAATCAGCCCCAGCATTTT.

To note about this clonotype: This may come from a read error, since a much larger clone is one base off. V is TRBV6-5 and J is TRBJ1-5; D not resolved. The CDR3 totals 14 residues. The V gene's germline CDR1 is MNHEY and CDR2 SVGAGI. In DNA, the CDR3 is TGTGCCACTCGAACTCAGGTGAACAATCAGCCCAAGCATTTT. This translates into CATRTQVNNQPKHF.

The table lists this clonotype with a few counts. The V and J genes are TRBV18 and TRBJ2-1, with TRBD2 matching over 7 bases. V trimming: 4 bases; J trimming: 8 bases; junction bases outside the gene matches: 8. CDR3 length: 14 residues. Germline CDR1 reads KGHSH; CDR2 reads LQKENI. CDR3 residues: CASSRLQRGDEQFF. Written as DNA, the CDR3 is TGTGCCAGCTCACGGCTTCAGCGGGGCGATGAGCAGTTCTTC.

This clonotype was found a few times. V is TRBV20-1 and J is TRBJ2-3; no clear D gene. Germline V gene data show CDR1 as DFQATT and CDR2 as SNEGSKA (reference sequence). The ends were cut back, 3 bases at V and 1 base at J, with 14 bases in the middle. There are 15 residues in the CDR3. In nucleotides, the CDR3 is TGCAGTGCTAGGATCCCCACGAGCCGCACAGATACGCAGTATTTT. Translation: CSARIPTSRTDTQYF.